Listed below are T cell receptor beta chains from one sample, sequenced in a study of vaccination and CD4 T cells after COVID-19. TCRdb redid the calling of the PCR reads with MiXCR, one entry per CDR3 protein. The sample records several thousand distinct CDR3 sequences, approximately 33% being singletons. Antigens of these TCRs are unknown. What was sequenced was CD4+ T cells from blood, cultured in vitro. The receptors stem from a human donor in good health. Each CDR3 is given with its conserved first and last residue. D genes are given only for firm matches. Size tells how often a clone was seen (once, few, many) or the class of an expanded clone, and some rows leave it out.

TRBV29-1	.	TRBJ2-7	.	CSVGSQSSYEQYF	TGCAGCGTTGGATCACAGAGCTCCTACGAGCAGTACTTC
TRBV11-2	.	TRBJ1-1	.	CASSLDLRDTRAFF	TGTGCCAGCAGCTTAGATCTTAGAGACACGAGGGCTTTCTTT
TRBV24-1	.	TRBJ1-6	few	CATSGHYNSPLHF	TGTGCCACCAGTGGACACTATAATTCACCCCTCCACTTT
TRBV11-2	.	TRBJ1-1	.	CASSPGEPSEAFF	TGTGCCAGCAGCCCGGGGGAACCAAGCGAGGCTTTCTTT
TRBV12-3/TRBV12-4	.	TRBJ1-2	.	CASSLSGNYGYTF	TGTGCCAGCAGTTTATCAGGGAACTATGGCTACACCTTC
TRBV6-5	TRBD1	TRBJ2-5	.	CASSYWARGMETQYF	TGTGCCAGCAGTTACTGGGCCAGGGGGATGGAGACCCAGTACTTC
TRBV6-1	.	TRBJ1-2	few	CASSDSGSFSFYGYTF	TGTGCCAGCAGTGACTCAGGGTCCTTTTCTTTCTATGGCTACACCTTC
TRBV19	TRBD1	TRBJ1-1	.	CASSFTGGEAEAFF	TGTGCCAGTAGTTTTACAGGGGGCGAGGCTGAAGCTTTCTTT
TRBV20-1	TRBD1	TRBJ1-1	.	CSARVPSRGSTEAFF	TGCAGTGCTAGAGTGCCAAGCAGGGGGAGCACTGAAGCTTTCTTT
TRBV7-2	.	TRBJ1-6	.	CASSLGQGGSPLHF	TGTGCCAGCAGCTTAGGGCAGGGTGGTTCACCCCTCCACTTT
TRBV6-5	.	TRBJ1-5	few	CASSYSGRVNQPQHF	TGTGCCAGCAGTTACTCAGGCAGGGTGAATCAGCCCCAGCATTTT
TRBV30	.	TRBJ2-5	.	CAWSGGYQETQYF	TGTGCCTGGAGTGGAGGATACCAAGAGACCCAGTACTTC
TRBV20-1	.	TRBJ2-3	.	CSASTLPITDTQYF	TGCAGTGCCAGTACCTTGCCTATCACAGATACGCAGTATTTT
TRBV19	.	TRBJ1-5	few	CASRPDSWDQPQHF	TGTGCCAGTAGGCCGGACAGCTGGGACCAGCCCCAGCATTTT
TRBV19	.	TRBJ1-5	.	CASTADISFQPQHF	TGTGCCAGTACCGCGGACATATCATTCCAGCCCCAGCATTTT
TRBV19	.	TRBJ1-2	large	CASRNTGSQHYGYTF	TGTGCCAGTAGAAATACAGGCTCCCAACACTATGGCTACACCTTC
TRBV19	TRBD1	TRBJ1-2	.	CASTPGGRIGYGYTF	TGTGCCAGTACCCCAGGGGGGCGTATTGGCTATGGCTACACCTTC
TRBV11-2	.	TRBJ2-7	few	CASSLGQNYEQYF	TGTGCCAGCAGCTTAGGGCAGAACTACGAGCAGTACTTC
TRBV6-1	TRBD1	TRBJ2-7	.	CAGSEGQGSEEQYF	TGTGCCGGCAGTGAGGGACAGGGAAGCGAAGAGCAGTACTTC
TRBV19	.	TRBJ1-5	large	CASSPSHTGSGQPQHF	TGTGCCAGTAGTCCATCACATACAGGGTCGGGTCAGCCCCAGCATTTT
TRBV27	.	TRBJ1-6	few	CASSLRAPNSPLHF	TGTGCCAGCAGTCTCCGGGCCCCCAATTCACCCCTCCACTTT
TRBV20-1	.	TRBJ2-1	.	CSANPGSSYNEQFF	TGCAGTGCTAACCCGGGTAGCTCCTACAATGAGCAGTTCTTC
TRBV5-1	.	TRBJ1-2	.	CASSPEVGGRGYTF	TGCGCCAGCAGCCCGGAGGTCGGGGGCAGGGGCTACACCTTC
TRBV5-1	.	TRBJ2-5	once	CASSYQVNQETQYF	TGCGCCAGCAGCTACCAGGTGAACCAAGAGACCCAGTACTTC
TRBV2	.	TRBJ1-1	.	CASSEETNTEAFF	TGTGCCAGCAGTGAGGAAACAAACACTGAAGCTTTCTTT
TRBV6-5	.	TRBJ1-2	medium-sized	CASSYSGGHGGYTF	TGTGCCAGCAGTTACAGCGGGGGGCATGGTGGCTACACCTTC
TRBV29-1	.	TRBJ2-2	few	CSAGELQNTGELFF	TGCAGCGCCGGGGAGCTCCAGAACACCGGGGAGCTGTTTTTT
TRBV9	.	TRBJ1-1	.	CASSVVLNTEAFF	TGTGCCAGCAGCGTAGTACTCAACACTGAAGCTTTCTTT
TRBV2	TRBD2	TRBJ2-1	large	CASTFRTSGESEQFF	TGTGCCAGCACCTTTAGGACTAGCGGGGAAAGTGAGCAGTTCTTC
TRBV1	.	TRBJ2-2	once	CTSSQDGGLAGGPGTGELFF	TGCACCAGCAGCCAAGATGGGGGACTAGCGGGGGGGCCGGGAACCGGGGAGCTGTTTTTT
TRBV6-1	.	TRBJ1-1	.	CATSPGNTEAFF	TGTGCCACCTCCCCAGGGAACACTGAAGCTTTCTTT
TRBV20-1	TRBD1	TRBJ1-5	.	CSAATGTANQPQHF	TGCAGTGCGGCCACCGGGACAGCTAATCAGCCCCAGCATTTT
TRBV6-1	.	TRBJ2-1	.	CASSVGTEQFF	TGTGCCAGCAGCGTAGGGACTGAGCAGTTCTTC
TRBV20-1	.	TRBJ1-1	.	CSATGQGTFF	TGCAGTGCCACGGGCCAGGGAACTTTCTTT
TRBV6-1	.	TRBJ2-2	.	CASHLGLNTGELFF	TGTGCCAGCCATCTGGGCCTGAACACCGGGGAGCTGTTTTTT
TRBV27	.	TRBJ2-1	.	CASTPPGLLGSSYNEQFF	TGTGCCAGCACTCCCCCTGGACTGTTGGGAAGCTCCTACAATGAGCAGTTCTTC
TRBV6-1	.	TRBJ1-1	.	CASSVKQIKNTVEAFF	TGTGCCAGCAGTGTTAAACAAATTAAAAACACTGTTGAAGCTTTCTTT
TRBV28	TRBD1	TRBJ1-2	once	CASRDGTANYGYTF	TGTGCCAGCAGGGACGGGACAGCTAACTATGGCTACACCTTC
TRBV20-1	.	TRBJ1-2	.	CSAGRQRGYGYTF	TGCAGTGCTGGTCGACAGAGGGGCTATGGCTACACCTTC
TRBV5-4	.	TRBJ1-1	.	CASSLGRDTEAFF	TGTGCCAGCAGCTTGGGCAGGGACACTGAAGCTTTCTTT
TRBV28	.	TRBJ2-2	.	CAAIGGTGELFF	TGTGCCGCTATCGGGGGCACCGGGGAGCTGTTTTTT
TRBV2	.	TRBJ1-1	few	CATALGPNTEAFF	TGTGCCACCGCCCTGGGGCCTAACACTGAAGCTTTCTTT
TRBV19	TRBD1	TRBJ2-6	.	CASSKTGSGANVLTF	TGTGCCAGTAGTAAGACAGGGTCTGGGGCCAACGTCCTGACTTTC
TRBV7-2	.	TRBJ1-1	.	CASSLSGVDRLNTEAFF	TGTGCCAGCAGCTTAAGTGGCGTGGACAGATTGAACACTGAAGCTTTCTTT
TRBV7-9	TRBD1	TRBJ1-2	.	CASSPDRAGYTF	TGTGCCAGCAGCCCCGACAGGGCCGGCTACACCTTC
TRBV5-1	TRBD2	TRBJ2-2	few	CASSPGGDTGELFF	TGCGCCAGCAGCCCGGGGGGGGACACCGGGGAGCTGTTTTTT
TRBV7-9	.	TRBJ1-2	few	CASMHPLGGFYGYTF	TGTGCCAGCATGCACCCCCTCGGGGGGTTCTATGGCTACACCTTC
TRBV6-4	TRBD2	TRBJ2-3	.	CASSDSSGGATDTQYF	TGTGCCAGCAGTGACTCTAGCGGGGGGGCCACAGATACGCAGTATTTT
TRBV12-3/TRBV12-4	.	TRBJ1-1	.	CASSLAQVTAFF	TGTGCCAGCAGTTTAGCTCAGGTGACGGCTTTCTTT
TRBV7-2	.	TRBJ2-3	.	CASSSREFAQYF	TGTGCCAGCAGCTCCAGGGAATTCGCGCAGTATTTT
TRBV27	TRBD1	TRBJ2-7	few	CASSHPPGQDRYEQYF	TGTGCCAGCAGCCACCCCCCGGGACAGGACCGCTACGAGCAGTACTTC
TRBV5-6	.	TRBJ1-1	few	CASSFGRQNTEAFF	TGTGCCAGCAGCTTCGGACGCCAGAACACTGAAGCTTTCTTT
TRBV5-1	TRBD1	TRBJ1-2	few	CASSLGGQGTNYGYTF	TGCGCCAGCAGCTTGGGAGGACAGGGAACGAACTATGGCTACACCTTC
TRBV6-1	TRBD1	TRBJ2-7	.	CASSGTEGREQYF	TGTGCCAGCTCCGGGACAGAAGGCCGCGAGCAGTACTTC
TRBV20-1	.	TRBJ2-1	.	CSAGGLGAAEQFF	TGCAGTGCTGGGGGTCTGGGGGCGGCTGAGCAGTTCTTC
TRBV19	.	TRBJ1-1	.	CASSINRASTEAFF	TGTGCCAGTAGTATAAACAGGGCGAGCACTGAAGCTTTCTTT
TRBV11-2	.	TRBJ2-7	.	CASSLDLLYSYEQYF	TGTGCCAGCAGCTTAGATCTACTGTATTCCTACGAGCAGTACTTC
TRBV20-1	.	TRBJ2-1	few	CSARAQGQLSYNEQFF	TGCAGTGCTAGAGCTCAGGGACAACTTAGTTACAATGAGCAGTTCTTC
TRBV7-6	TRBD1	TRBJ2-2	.	CASSLGQGSTGELFF	TGTGCCAGCAGCCTCGGACAGGGGAGCACCGGGGAGCTGTTTTTT
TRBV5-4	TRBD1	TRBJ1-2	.	CASSLANPGQGHGYTF	TGTGCCAGCAGCTTGGCGAATCCGGGACAGGGGCATGGCTACACCTTC